The 29 T cell receptor beta chains below all came from one sample that was sequenced in a study of PD-1 blockade in classical Hodgkin lymphoma (dated by TCRdb to 2020 to 2021). The library was obtained by the immunoSEQ multiplex PCR assay. Held by TCRdb, this immuneACCESS table contains in-frame sequences only and omits some clones. Under half of the omission traces to an unresolved V gene where checked; the cause of the rest is unknown. Within this sample are more than 50,000 clones, with roughly 90% of them counted one time only. The leading ten clones occupy 9% to 10% of the sample. The time point label for this specimen denotes: cycle 1 day 1 (C1D1), immediately before nivolumab initiation. Every trial patient had relapsed following autologous stem cell transplantation, and prior brentuximab vedotin exposure was what differed among cohorts A, B and C. The source was peripheral blood mononuclear cells (PBMCs), collected at baseline. All receptors derive from a human donor with classical Hodgkin lymphoma.

The V and J genes are TRBV4-1 and TRBJ2-3, with 10 bases matching TRBD2. The CDR3 length is 17 residues. V lost 0 bases and J lost 6; bases outside the gene matches: 9. CDR1 and CDR2 from the germline V gene are MGHRA and YSYEKL. CDR3 sequence: CASSQDPSGGGADTQYF. The CDR3 DNA sequence: TGCGCCAGCAGCCAAGACCCTAGCGGGGGAGGGGCCGATACGCAGTATTTT.

The chain has TRBV4-2 and TRBJ2-3, with TRBD2 matching 7 bases. Germline V CDR1 and CDR2: LGHNA, YNFKEQ. The V and J ends lost 2 bases and 3 bases, in that order; junction bases with no gene match: 5. The length of the CDR3 is 15 residues. The CDR3 here is CASSQRSSGTDTQYF. The CDR3 DNA reads as TGTGCCAGCAGCCAACGATCTAGCGGAACAGATACGCAGTATTTT.

The CDR3 reads CASTGGMAYNSPLHF. CDR3 sequence (DNA): TGTGCCAGTACAGGGGGCATGGCCTATAATTCACCCCTCCACTTT. The V and J genes are TRBV19 and TRBJ1-6; the match to TRBD1 covers 8 bases. Germline V gene data show CDR1 as LNHDA and CDR2 as SQIVND (reference sequence). This CDR3 is 15 amino acids long. The trim removed 7 bases at V and 2 bases at J, leaving 4 bases unmatched.

This clone was counted a single time. The rearrangement uses TRBV5-5 and TRBJ1-5; D not certain. Germline V gene lookup returns CDR1 SGHKS and CDR2 YYEKEE (reference sequence). V shed 4 bases and J shed 3 bases, with 23 bases lying between them. There are 18 residues in the CDR3. This CDR3 reads CASSPQLPGTGINQPQHF. The CDR3, as DNA: TGTGCCAGCAGCCCACAGCTTCCGGGTACGGGGATCAATCAGCCCCAGCATTTT.

This clone was observed once. The gene calls are TRBV5-4 and TRBJ2-3; no reliable D call. V was cut by 7 bases and J by 1 base, with 13 bases left in between. CDR3 length equals 14 residues. Germline CDR1 SGHNT, CDR2 YYREEE (reference sequence). CDR3 nucleotide sequence: TGTGCCAGCCGAGCCCTGTATCGCACAGATACGCAGTATTTT. Translating it yields CASRALYRTDTQYF.

This chain links TRBV2 with TRBJ2-5; the match to TRBD1 covers 7 bases. Trimming removed 6 bases from V and 3 bases from J; junction bases left unmatched: 10. Germline V gives CDR1 SNHLY, CDR2 FYNNEI. CDR3 length: 15 residues. CDR3 sequence: CASSKNGDSKETQYF. The CDR3 nucleotides are TGTGCCAGCAGCAAAAACGGGGACAGCAAAGAGACCCAGTACTTC.

The chain employs TRBV6-4 and TRBJ1-5, with D perhaps matching TRBD1 (5 bases). The CDR3 is made up of 14 amino acids. V lost 3 bases, J lost 4 bases, and 10 bases lay in between. The germline V gene has CDR1 MRHNA and CDR2 SNTAGT. In DNA form, the CDR3 reads TGTGCCAGCAGTGAGAGGGACGGGAATCAGCCCCAGCATTTT. It specifies CASSERDGNQPQHF.

The chain recombines TRBV14 with TRBJ2-3, with D unclear. Germline values: CDR1 SGHDN, CDR2 FVKESK. This CDR3 has 13 amino acids. The germline V and J ends were trimmed by 4 bases and 2 bases, with 7 bases remaining between them. DNA of the CDR3: TGTGCCAGCAGCCCGATACTCACAGATACGCAGTATTTT. It is translated as CASSPILTDTQYF. Full variable domain (remainder filled in from reference TRBV14 and TRBJ2-3): EAGVTQFPSHSVIEKGQTVTLRCDPISGHDNLYWYRRVMGKEIKFLLHFVKESKQDESGMPNNRFLAERTGGTYSTLKVQPAELEDSGVYFCASSPILTDTQYFGPGTRLTVL.

The chain has TRBV10-1 and TRBJ2-3, with D hard to call. Germline V lookup: CDR1 WNHNN, CDR2 SYGVQD (reference sequence). Trimming shortened V by 4 bases and J by 6 bases, and 11 bases separated the two germline ends. The CDR3 covers 13 residues. The CDR3 coding sequence is TGCGCCAGCAGTGCCCTCCGACTGGATACGCAGTATTTT. As protein: CASSALRLDTQYF.

The chain uses TRBV7-9 and TRBJ2-2, with unresolved D. With 2 bases removed from V and 6 bases from J, the gap between germline ends came to 16 bases. The CDR3 covers 16 residues. The germline CDR1 and CDR2 sequences are SEHNR and FQNEAQ (reference sequence). The CDR3 here is CASSLPGSRKAGELFF. The DNA for the CDR3 is TGTGCCAGCAGCTTACCCGGGTCCCGAAAAGCCGGGGAGCTGTTTTTT.

The chain links TRBV11-3 to TRBJ2-1; D is uncertain. CDR3 length equals 13 residues. Germline CDR1 reads SGHNT; CDR2 reads YENEEA. V was cut by 0 bases and J by 7 bases, with 7 bases left in between. The CDR3 coding sequence is TGTGCCAGCAGCTTAGAGGGTACGAATGAGCAGTTCTTC. It encodes CASSLEGTNEQFF.

The rearrangement joins TRBV4-2 to TRBJ1-6; D remains unclear. Germline CDR1 and CDR2: LGHNA and YNFKEQ. The ends were cut back, 0 bases at V and 10 bases at J, with 7 bases in the middle. The CDR3 covers 13 residues. The CDR3 loop is CASSQDGSSPLHF. The CDR3 DNA is TGTGCCAGCAGCCAAGATGGGAGCTCACCCCTCCACTTT.

The gene calls are TRBV30 and TRBJ1-2; D is perhaps TRBD1 (5 bases). With 0 bases removed from V and 4 bases from J, the gap between germline ends came to 15 bases. The CDR3 has 15 residues. Germline CDR1 reads GTSNPN; CDR2 reads SVGIG (reference sequence). The CDR3 DNA is TGTGCCTGGAGTGTACGGGGGGTTCACTCCTATGGCTACACCTTC. It yields the protein CAWSVRGVHSYGYTF.

The V call is TRBV6-1, the J call TRBJ1-2; D gene uncertain. Trimming cost V 3 bases and J 7 bases, with 6 bases left between them. This CDR3 is built from 11 residues. Per germline, CDR1 MNHNS and CDR2 SASEGT. The CDR3 loop is CASSDMSGYTF. CDR3 nucleotides: TGTGCCAGCAGTGATATGAGTGGCTACACCTTC.

The chain recombines TRBV7-9 with TRBJ1-1; D possibly corresponds to TRBD1 (5 bases). CDR1 is SEHNR, CDR2 FQNEAQ, per germline (reference sequence). This CDR3 spans 15 amino acids. V lost 4 bases, J lost 4 bases, and 16 bases lay in between. This CDR3 reads CASSSARGVCTEAFF. The CDR3 DNA is TGTGCCAGCAGCTCCGCTAGGGGAGTGTGCACTGAAGCTTTCTTT.

The V and J genes are TRBV18 and TRBJ2-7, with D perhaps TRBD1 or TRBD2 (5 bases each). Per the germline V gene, CDR1 is KGHSH and CDR2 is LQKENI. CDR3 length: 12 amino acids. The ends were cut back, 6 bases at V and 4 bases at J, with 10 bases in the middle. The CDR3 protein is CASSGDGYEQYF. DNA for the CDR3: TGTGCCAGCTCGGGGGATGGTTACGAGCAGTACTTC.

This clone has a handful of counts. The chain links TRBV10-1 to TRBJ1-1; D gene uncertain. The CDR3 loop spans 15 amino acids. CDR1 and CDR2 (germline): WNHNN, SYGVQD (reference sequence). The V end lost 0 bases, the J end lost 3 bases, and 11 bases lay between the germline ends. CDR3 amino acids: CASSESSSGDTEAFF. The CDR3 DNA is TGCGCCAGCAGTGAGTCGTCAAGCGGGGACACTGAAGCTTTCTTT.

This chain uses TRBV18 with TRBJ1-4; 9 nucleotides align to TRBD1. Germline-derived CDR1 and CDR2 are KGHSH and LQKENI. J was trimmed by 7 bases and V by 5 bases; bases with no gene match: 8. The CDR3 runs 15 residues. CDR3 in amino acids: CASSEPGQGREKLFF. The CDR3 region has the DNA TGTGCCAGCTCAGAACCGGGACAGGGTCGTGAAAAACTGTTTTTT. Looking up the rest from reference TRBV18 and TRBJ1-4 gives the full variable domain: NAGVMQNPRHLVRRRGQEARLRCSPMKGHSHVYWYRQLPEEGLKFMVYLQKENIIDESGMPKERFSAEFPKEGPSILRIQQVVRGDSAAYFCASSEPGQGREKLFFGSGTQLSVL.

The V gene is TRBV6-6, the J gene TRBJ2-7; D might be TRBD2 (6 bases). This CDR3 comprises 13 residues. Germline V gives CDR1 MNHNY, CDR2 SVGAGI (reference sequence). Trimming left V 5 bases short and J 3 bases short, with 11 bases between. This CDR3 is CASSTGTYYEQYF. For the CDR3, the DNA is TGTGCCAGCAGTACCGGGACTTACTACGAGCAGTACTTC.

The rearrangement links TRBV5-1 to TRBJ2-5; 9 positions match TRBD1. With 2 bases clipped from V and 5 bases from J, the junction kept 7 bases outside the gene matches. The CDR3 is 15 residues long. Looked up from germline, CDR1 is SGHRS and CDR2 is YFSETQ. CDR3 sequence: CASSLQGADMETQYF. In DNA, the CDR3 is TGCGCCAGCAGCTTACAGGGGGCGGATATGGAGACCCAGTACTTC.

The chain recombines TRBV10-2 with TRBJ2-6; a possible D gene is TRBD2 (6 bases). V was shortened by 6 bases and J by 1 base, with 19 bases between the two germline ends. CDR3 size: 18 residues. Germline V lookup: CDR1 WSHSY, CDR2 SAAADI. CDR3 sequence: CASSDTPGVDSGANVLTF. The CDR3, as DNA: TGCGCCAGCAGCGACACCCCGGGAGTGGATTCTGGGGCCAACGTCCTGACTTTC.

The chain carries TRBV4-2 and TRBJ1-2; D uncertain. Trimming took 4 bases from V and 7 from J, leaving 13 bases between them. CDR1 is LGHNA, CDR2 YNFKEQ, per germline. The CDR3 sequence is 13 residues long. The CDR3: CASSPNGVGGYTF. The CDR3 DNA reads TGTGCCAGCAGCCCGAATGGAGTGGGTGGCTACACCTTC.

This clone was seen a handful of times. The CDR3 reads CASRQGNQPQHF. In nucleotides, the CDR3 is TGTGCCAGTAGACAGGGCAATCAGCCCCAGCATTTT. This rearrangement joins TRBV19 to TRBJ1-5; D perhaps matches TRBD1 (5 bases). This CDR3 has 12 residues. In germline, CDR1 is LNHDA, CDR2 SQIVND (reference sequence). V lost 6 bases, J lost 2 bases, and 5 bases lay in between.

The rearrangement joins TRBV7-9 to TRBJ2-7, with a weak D call TRBD1 (5 bases). The CDR3 sequence is 13 residues long. Germline V gene lookup returns CDR1 SEHNR and CDR2 FQNEAQ (reference sequence). The V end was cut by 0 bases, the J end by 6 bases, with 9 bases between. The chain's CDR3 is CASSLADSFEQYF. The CDR3 DNA follows: TGTGCCAGCAGCTTAGCCGACAGTTTCGAGCAGTACTTC. Combining the CDR3 with reference TRBV7-9 and TRBJ2-7 gives the whole variable domain DTGVSQNPRHKITKRGQNVTFRCDPISEHNRLYWYRQTLGQGPEFLTYFQNEAQLEKSRLLSDRFSAERPKGSFSTLEIQRTEQGDSAMYLCASSLADSFEQYFGPGTRLTVT.

This chain uses TRBV20-1 with TRBJ2-1, with D hard to call. Germline-derived CDR1 and CDR2 are DFQATT and SNEGSKA (reference sequence). The germline V and J ends were trimmed by 3 bases and 8 bases, with 8 bases remaining between them. This CDR3 has 11 amino acids. The chain's CDR3 is CSASWFDEQFF. CDR3 bases: TGCAGTGCTAGTTGGTTCGATGAGCAGTTCTTC.

The chain is built from TRBV6-5 and TRBJ2-1; D is tentatively TRBD1 or TRBD2 (5 bases each). With 6 bases removed from V and 4 bases from J, the gap between germline ends came to 16 bases. This CDR3 region has 15 residues. Per the germline V gene, CDR1 is MNHEY and CDR2 is SVGAGI. This chain's CDR3 is CASSRWDGRYNEQFF. For the CDR3, the DNA is TGTGCCAGCAGCCGTTGGGACGGACGGTACAATGAGCAGTTCTTC.

There are a few counts of this clone. CDR3 sequence: CAWSRTGREQYF. CDR3 coding DNA: TGTGCCTGGAGTAGGACTGGTCGCGAGCAGTACTTC. The J gene is TRBJ2-7, the V gene TRBV30; the D gene is possibly TRBD2 (5 bases). The V gene's germline CDR1 is GTSNPN and CDR2 SVGIG (reference sequence). With 2 bases removed from V and 6 bases from J, the gap between germline ends came to 11 bases. This CDR3 is built from 12 residues.

In its sample, this clone was seen once. This chain connects TRBV11-2 to TRBJ1-1; TRBD1 aligns across 7 bases. This CDR3 is built from 15 residues. V lost 1 base to trimming and J lost 4 bases; unmatched junction nucleotides: 6. The germline V gene encodes CDR1 SGHAT and CDR2 FQNNGV. The CDR3 protein is CASSLGGQVVTEAFF. The CDR3 DNA reads as TGTGCCAGCAGCTTAGGAGGACAGGTGGTCACTGAAGCTTTCTTT.

This clone was detected only once. The rearrangement links TRBV28 to TRBJ2-4; D is undetermined. Trimming removed 3 bases at V and 1 base at J, with 10 bases between. This CDR3 is 15 amino acids long. Per germline, CDR1 MDHEN and CDR2 SYDVKM. CDR3 amino acids: CASSFLGLAKNIQYF. Here the CDR3 DNA reads TGTGCCAGCAGTTTTCTTGGCCTCGCCAAAAACATTCAGTACTTC.